This T cell receptor beta chain was identified during a study of blood T cell repertoires in COVID-19. Overall study: Acute-phase and convalescent COVID-19 samples originated in the United States, Italy and Spain.

Clones were read by immunoSEQ multiplex PCR, and TCRdb kept only the in-frame ones, dropping some. The sample lists roughly 230,000 clones, nearly 90% occurring once. Germline CDR1 and CDR2: SQVTM and ANQGSEA. The CDR3 sequence is 13 residues long. V lost 6 bases to trimming and J lost 5 bases; unmatched junction nucleotides: 8. The chain couples TRBV29-1 to TRBJ1-1; 8 bases match TRBD1. The receptor was derived from a woman in her fifties or sixties with COVID-19, enrolled during active disease. The sample was peripheral blood. The CDR3 coding sequence is TGCAGCGTCTCAGGGGGCCAGTGGACTGAAGCTTTCTTT. It translates to CSVSGGQWTEAFF. Complete variable domain (other parts from reference TRBV29-1 and TRBJ1-1): SAVISQKPSRDICQRGTSLTIQCQVDSQVTMMFWYRQQPGQSLTLIATANQGSEATYESGFVIDKFPISRPNLTFSTLTVSNMSPEDSSIYLCSVSGGQWTEAFFGQGTRLTVV.